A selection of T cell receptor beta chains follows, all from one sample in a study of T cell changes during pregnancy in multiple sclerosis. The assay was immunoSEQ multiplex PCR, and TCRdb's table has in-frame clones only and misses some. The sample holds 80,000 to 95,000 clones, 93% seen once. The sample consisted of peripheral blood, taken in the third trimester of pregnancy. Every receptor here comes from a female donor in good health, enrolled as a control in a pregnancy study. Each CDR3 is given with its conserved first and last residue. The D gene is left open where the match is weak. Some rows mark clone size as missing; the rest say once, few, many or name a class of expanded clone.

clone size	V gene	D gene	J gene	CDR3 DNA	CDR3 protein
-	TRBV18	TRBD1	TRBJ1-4	TGTGCCAGCTCGCCGACAGGGCCAGGAGGGAAATTTAATGAAAAACTGTTTTTT	CASSPTGPGGKFNEKLFF
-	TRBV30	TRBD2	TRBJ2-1	TGTGCCTGGAGTCTCCACAGCGGGAACTACAATGAGCAGTTCTTC	CAWSLHSGNYNEQFF
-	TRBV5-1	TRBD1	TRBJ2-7	TGCGCCAGCAGCTTGCCGGGACAGATAAACGAGCAGTACTTC	CASSLPGQINEQYF
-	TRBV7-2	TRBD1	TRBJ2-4	TGTGCCAGCAGCTTAGCGCGTGACAGGGTGGACATTCAGTACTTC	CASSLARDRVDIQYF
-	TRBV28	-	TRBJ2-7	TGTGCCAGCAGTTTTAAAAGGGGCGGCCTCTCCTACGAGCAGTACTTC	CASSFKRGGLSYEQYF
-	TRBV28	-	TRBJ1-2	TGTGCCAGCAGTTCCCCTTCAGGGGACGGCTATGGCTACACCTTC	CASSSPSGDGYGYTF
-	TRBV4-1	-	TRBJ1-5	TGCGCCAGCAGCCTCGGAACAGGGTTAGGGCAGCCCCAGCATTTT	CASSLGTGLGQPQHF
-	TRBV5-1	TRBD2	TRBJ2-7	TGCGCCAGCAGCTTGGAACTAGCGCGCGACACTTCCTACGAGCAGTACTTC	CASSLELARDTSYEQYF
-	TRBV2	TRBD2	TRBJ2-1	TGTGCCAGCAGTTTAGCGGGAGCCTACAATGAGCAGTTCTTC	CASSLAGAYNEQFF
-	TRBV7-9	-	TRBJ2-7	TGTGCCAGCACCATTGGTGGCTTAAACTACGAGCAGTACTTC	CASTIGGLNYEQYF
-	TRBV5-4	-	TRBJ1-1	TGTGCCAGCAGCTTCCCAGGGTGGACTGAAGCTTTCTTT	CASSFPGWTEAFF
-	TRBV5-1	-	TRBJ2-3	TGCGCCAGCAGCTCGCAGGACACAGATACGCAGTATTTT	CASSSQDTDTQYF
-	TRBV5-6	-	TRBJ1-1	TGTGCCAGCAGCTTGGCCGAACAGGGATACACTGAAGCTTTCTTT	CASSLAEQGYTEAFF
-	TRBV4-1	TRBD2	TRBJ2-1	TGCGCCAGCAGCCGTGGGGGAGGGACTAGTATCGGGAGCTCCTACAATGAGCAGTTCTTC	CASSRGGGTSIGSSYNEQFF
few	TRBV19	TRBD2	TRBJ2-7	TGTGCCAGTAAAGAGCTAGCGGGGGACTACGAGCAGTACTTC	CASKELAGDYEQYF
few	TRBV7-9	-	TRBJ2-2	TGTGCCAGCAGCTGGGGGGACTTCGTGACCGGGGAGCTGTTTTTT	CASSWGDFVTGELFF
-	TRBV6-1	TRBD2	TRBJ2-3	TGTGCCAGCAGTGAACGGCGACTAGCCGGCGCAGATACGCAGTATTTT	CASSERRLAGADTQYF
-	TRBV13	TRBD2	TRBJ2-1	TGTGCCAGCAGCTTAGTAGGACTAGCGGGAGTCAAGGAGCAGTTCTTC	CASSLVGLAGVKEQFF
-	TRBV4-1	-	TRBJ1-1	TGCGCCAGCAGCCAAGATCGAGAAAGTGAAGCTTTCTTT	CASSQDRESEAFF
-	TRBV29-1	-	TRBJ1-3	TGCAGCGTTACATCGAACTCTGGAAACACCATATATTTT	CSVTSNSGNTIYF
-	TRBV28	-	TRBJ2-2	TGTGCCAGCACCGACACAGGGAACACCGGGGAGCTGTTTTTT	CASTDTGNTGELFF
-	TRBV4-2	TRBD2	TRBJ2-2	TGTGCCAGCAGCCAAGATCCGGTAGCGGGAGGTCGGACCGGGGAGCTGTTTTTT	CASSQDPVAGGRTGELFF
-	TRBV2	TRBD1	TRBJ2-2	TGTGCCAGCAGTGTAGGACAGGGGACGAACACCGGGGAGCTGTTTTTT	CASSVGQGTNTGELFF
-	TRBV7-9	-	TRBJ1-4	TGTGCCAGCAGCTTAGATCTTTCAACTAATGAAAAACTGTTTTTT	CASSLDLSTNEKLFF
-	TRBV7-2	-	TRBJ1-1	TGTGCCAGCAGCGTACAGGGTGGAACTGAAGCTTTCTTT	CASSVQGGTEAFF
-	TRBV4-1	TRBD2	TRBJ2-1	TGCGCCAGCAGCCAAGTCTTTGGGACTAGCGGAGGCCGAGGGGAGCAGTTCTTC	CASSQVFGTSGGRGEQFF
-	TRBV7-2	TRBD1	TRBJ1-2	TGTGCCAGCAGCTTAGGACAGGGTCTGAGGAGGTATGGCTACACCTTC	CASSLGQGLRRYGYTF
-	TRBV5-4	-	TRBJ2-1	TGTGCCAGCAGCTTGATCTGGACTTCCCGAGACCACAATGAGCAGTTCTTC	CASSLIWTSRDHNEQFF
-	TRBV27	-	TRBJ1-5	TGTGCCAGCAGTTTCCTTGATCAGCCCCAGCATTTT	CASSFLDQPQHF
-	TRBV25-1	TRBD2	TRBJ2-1	TGTGCCAGCAGTGAATATGGATATCTAGCGGGGGGCAATGAGCAGTTCTTC	CASSEYGYLAGGNEQFF
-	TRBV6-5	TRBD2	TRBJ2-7	TGTGCCAGCAGTTACACGGGACTAGCGGAAACCTACGAGCAGTACTTC	CASSYTGLAETYEQYF
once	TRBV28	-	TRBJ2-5	TGTGCCAGCAGTTTACTGGCAGGGGGGTCGGAGACCCAGTACTTC	CASSLLAGGSETQYF
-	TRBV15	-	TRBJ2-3	TGTGCCACCAGCAGAGTCGCAGGGGCAAAAACGCAGTATTTT	CATSRVAGAKTQYF
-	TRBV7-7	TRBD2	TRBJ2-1	TGTGCTAGCAGCTTAGTCCTAGCGGGGGCCAATGAGCAGTTCTTC	CASSLVLAGANEQFF
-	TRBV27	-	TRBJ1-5	TGTGCCAGCAGTTTCTCCAGGGATAGCAATCAGCCCCAGCATTTT	CASSFSRDSNQPQHF
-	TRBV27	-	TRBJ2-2	TGTGCCAGCCCGACAGAGACGAACACCGGGGAGCTGTTTTTT	CASPTETNTGELFF
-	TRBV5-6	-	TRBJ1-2	TGTGCCAGCAGCTTGGTCGCGGACTCCAACTATGGCTACACCTTC	CASSLVADSNYGYTF
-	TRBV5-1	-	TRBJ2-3	TGCGCCAGCAGCTTGTATCCGCAGGATACGCAGTATTTT	CASSLYPQDTQYF
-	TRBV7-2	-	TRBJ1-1	TGTGCCAGCAGCGCCGCTCGGACTGAAGCTTTCTTT	CASSAARTEAFF
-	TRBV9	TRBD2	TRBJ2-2	TGTGCCAGCAGCGTGGGACTAGAGAACACCGGGGAGCTGTTTTTT	CASSVGLENTGELFF
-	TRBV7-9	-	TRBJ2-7	TGTGCCAGCAGCTTTAACGGACAGAAGCTCTTCTACGAGCAGTACTTC	CASSFNGQKLFYEQYF
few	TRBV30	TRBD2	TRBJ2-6	TGTGCCTGGAGTGTACGGGGGGCTGGGGCCAACGTCCTGACTTTC	CAWSVRGAGANVLTF
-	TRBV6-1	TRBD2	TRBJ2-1	TGTGCCAGCACCCTAGCGGGAGCGGAAGAAAATGAGCAGTTCTTC	CASTLAGAEENEQFF
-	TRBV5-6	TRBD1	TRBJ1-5	TGTGCCAGCAGCTTCAGGGGGCCCAGCAATCAGCCCCAGCATTTT	CASSFRGPSNQPQHF
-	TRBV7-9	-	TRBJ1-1	TGTGCCAGCAGCTCAAGGACAGCTCCGAACACTGAAGCTTTCTTT	CASSSRTAPNTEAFF
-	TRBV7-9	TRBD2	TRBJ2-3	TGTGCCAGCAGCCCGGAGACTAGCGGGCGCACAGATACGCAGTATTTT	CASSPETSGRTDTQYF
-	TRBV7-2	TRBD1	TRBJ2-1	TGTGCCAGCAGCTTAAGGACAGGGGGCTGGGAGCAGTTCTTC	CASSLRTGGWEQFF
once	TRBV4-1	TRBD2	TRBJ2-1	TGCGCCAGCAGCCCCGGGGGGGGGCTTTCGGGGAATGAGCAGTTCTTC	CASSPGGGLSGNEQFF
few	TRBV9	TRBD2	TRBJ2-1	TGTGCCAGCAGCGTATGGGGAGCGGGAGGATTCAATGAGCAGTTCTTC	CASSVWGAGGFNEQFF
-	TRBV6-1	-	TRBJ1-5	TGTGCCAGCAGTGAAGTTGGAACAGGGTGGCAGCCCCAGCATTTT	CASSEVGTGWQPQHF
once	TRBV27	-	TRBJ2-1	TGTGCCAGCAGTTCGGTCGGGAGAGCGCCCTCGTTGAGTGAGCAGTTCTTC	CASSSVGRAPSLSEQFF
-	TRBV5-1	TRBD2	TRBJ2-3	TGCGCCAGCAGCTTGTCTCGACGGGAGGGCCTCACAGATACGCAGTATTTT	CASSLSRREGLTDTQYF
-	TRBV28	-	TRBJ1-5	TGTGCCAGCAGTTTTGGAGCCACAGGTCAATCAATGCAGCCCCAGCATTTT	CASSFGATGQSMQPQHF